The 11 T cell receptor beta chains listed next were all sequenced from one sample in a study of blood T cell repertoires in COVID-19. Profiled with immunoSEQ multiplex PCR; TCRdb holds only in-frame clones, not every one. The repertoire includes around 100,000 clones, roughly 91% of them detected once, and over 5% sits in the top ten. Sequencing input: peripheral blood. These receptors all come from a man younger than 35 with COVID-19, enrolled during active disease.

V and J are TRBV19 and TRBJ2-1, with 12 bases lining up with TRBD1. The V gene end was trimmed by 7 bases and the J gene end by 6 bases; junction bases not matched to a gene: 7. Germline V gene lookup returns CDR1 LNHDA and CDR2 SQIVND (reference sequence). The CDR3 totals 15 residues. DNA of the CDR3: TGTGCCAGTACGATTGGGACAGGGGGCATCAATGAGCAGTTCTTC. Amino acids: CASTIGTGGINEQFF. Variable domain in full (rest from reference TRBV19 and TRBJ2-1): DGGITQSPKYLFRKEGQNVTLSCEQNLNHDAMYWYRQDPGQGLRLIYYSQIVNDFQKGDIAEGYSVSREKKESFPLTVTSAQKNPTAFYLCASTIGTGGINEQFFGPGTRLTVL.

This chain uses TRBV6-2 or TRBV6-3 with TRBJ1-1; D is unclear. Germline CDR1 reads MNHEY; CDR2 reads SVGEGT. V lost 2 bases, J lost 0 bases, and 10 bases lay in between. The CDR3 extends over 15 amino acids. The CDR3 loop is CASSYRSRVNTEAFF. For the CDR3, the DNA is TGTGCCAGCAGTTACCGGTCTCGAGTGAACACTGAAGCTTTCTTT.

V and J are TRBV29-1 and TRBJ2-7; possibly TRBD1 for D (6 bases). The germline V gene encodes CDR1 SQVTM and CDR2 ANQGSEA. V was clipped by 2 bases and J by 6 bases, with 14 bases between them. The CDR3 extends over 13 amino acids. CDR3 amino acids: CSVEWDTPFEQYF. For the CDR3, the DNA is TGCAGCGTTGAATGGGACACCCCCTTCGAGCAGTACTTC.

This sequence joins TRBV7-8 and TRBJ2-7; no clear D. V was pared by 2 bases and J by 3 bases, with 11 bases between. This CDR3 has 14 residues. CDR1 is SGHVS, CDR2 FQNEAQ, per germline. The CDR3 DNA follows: TGTGCCAGCAGCTTACTTGGGCCAGTCTACGAGCAGTACTTC. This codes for CASSLLGPVYEQYF.

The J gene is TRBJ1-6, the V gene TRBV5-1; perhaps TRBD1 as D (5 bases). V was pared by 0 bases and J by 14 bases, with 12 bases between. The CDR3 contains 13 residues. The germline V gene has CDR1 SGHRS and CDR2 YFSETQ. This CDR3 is CASSLGQTPTLHF. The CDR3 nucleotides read TGCGCCAGCAGCTTGGGACAGACCCCCACCCTCCACTTT.

CDR3 nucleotides: TGTGCCAGCAGTTACTCGAGAAGGGGCGCTTATGGCTACACCTTC. As protein: CASSYSRRGAYGYTF. The chain carries TRBV6-5 and TRBJ1-2, with D possibly TRBD1 on 5 matching bases. CDR3 length: 15 residues. CDR1 and CDR2 (germline): MNHEY, SVGAGI. With 0 bases removed from V and 5 bases from J, the gap between germline ends came to 13 bases.

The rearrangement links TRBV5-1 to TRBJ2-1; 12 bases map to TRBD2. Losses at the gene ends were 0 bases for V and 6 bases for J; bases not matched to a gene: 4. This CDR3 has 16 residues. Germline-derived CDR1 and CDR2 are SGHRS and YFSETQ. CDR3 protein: CASSLALTSGSNEQFF. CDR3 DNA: TGCGCCAGCAGCTTGGCCTTGACTAGCGGGAGCAATGAGCAGTTCTTC.

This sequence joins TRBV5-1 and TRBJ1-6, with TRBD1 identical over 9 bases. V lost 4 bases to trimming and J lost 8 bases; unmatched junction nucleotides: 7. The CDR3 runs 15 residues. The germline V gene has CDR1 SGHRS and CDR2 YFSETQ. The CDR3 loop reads CASSPLQGADSPLHF. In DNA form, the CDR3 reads TGCGCCAGCAGCCCACTACAGGGGGCGGATTCACCCCTCCACTTT.

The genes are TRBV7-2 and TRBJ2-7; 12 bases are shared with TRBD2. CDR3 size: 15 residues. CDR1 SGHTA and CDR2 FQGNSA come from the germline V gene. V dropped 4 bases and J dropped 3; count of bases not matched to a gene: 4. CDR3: CASSSRGLAGYEQYF. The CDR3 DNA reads TGTGCCAGCAGCTCCCGGGGACTAGCGGGCTACGAGCAGTACTTC.

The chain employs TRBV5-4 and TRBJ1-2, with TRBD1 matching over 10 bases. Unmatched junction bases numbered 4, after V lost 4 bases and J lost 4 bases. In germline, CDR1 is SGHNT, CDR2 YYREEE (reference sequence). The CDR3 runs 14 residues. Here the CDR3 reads CASSTTGGGYGYTF. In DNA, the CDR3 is TGTGCCAGCAGCACGACAGGGGGCGGCTATGGCTACACCTTC.

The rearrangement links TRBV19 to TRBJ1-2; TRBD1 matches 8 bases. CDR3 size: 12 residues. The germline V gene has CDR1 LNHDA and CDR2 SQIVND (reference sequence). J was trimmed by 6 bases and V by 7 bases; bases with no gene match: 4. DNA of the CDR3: TGTGCCAGTACCGGACAGGGCCATGGCTACACCTTC. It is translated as CASTGQGHGYTF.